Following are 27 T cell receptor beta chains from one sample sequenced in a study of shared clonotypes between healthy human individuals. Assay used: immunoSEQ multiplex PCR; TCRdb lists only in-frame clones, some missing. Among roughly 2.5 million clones listed, 85% to 95% were seen once. Sequenced sample: naive CD4+ T cells sorted from blood. Indicated subset: CD45RA+ positively selected. Every receptor here comes from a man between 18 and 35 years old in good health.

Concerning this clone: Distinct nucleotide sequences in the sample also encode this CDR3. The rearrangement joins TRBV5-1 to TRBJ2-3; D remains ambiguous. The CDR3 is 14 residues long. CDR1 is SGHRS, CDR2 YFSETQ, per germline. V was cut by 0 bases and J by 2 bases, with 7 bases left in between. The CDR3 DNA follows: TGCGCCAGCAGCTTGGGGCGGACCACAGATACGCAGTATTTT. This translates into CASSLGRTTDTQYF.

This chain connects TRBV25-1 to TRBJ1-2, with TRBD1 matching 7 bases. Germline CDR1 and CDR2: MGHDK and SYGVNS. The CDR3 sequence is 13 residues long. V lost 2 bases to trimming and J lost 4 bases; unmatched junction nucleotides: 1. CDR3 sequence reads: CASSETGAYGYTF. CDR3 in DNA: TGTGCCAGCAGTGAAACAGGGGCCTATGGCTACACCTTC.

As for this clone: Other DNA sequences in this specimen translate into the identical CDR3. This chain connects TRBV7-2 to TRBJ2-7; 9 nucleotides agree with TRBD2. The V segment lost 4 bases and the J segment 2 bases; nucleotides outside the gene matches: 3. The CDR3 extends over 14 amino acids. Looked up from germline, CDR1 is SGHTA and CDR2 is FQGNSA. The CDR3 spells CASSSTSGPYEQYF. CDR3 in DNA: TGTGCCAGCAGCTCGACTAGCGGACCCTACGAGCAGTACTTC.

The CDR3 is CASSSVGGFRGYTF. CDR3 nucleotide sequence: TGTGCCAGCAGTTCCGTAGGGGGGTTCAGAGGCTACACCTTC. This chain links TRBV6-5 with TRBJ1-2; TRBD1 might be the D (6 bases). CDR1 is MNHEY and CDR2 is SVGAGI in the germline V gene. Trimming removed 4 bases from V and 8 bases from J, with 17 bases in between. The CDR3 consists of 14 residues.

The rearrangement uses TRBV5-8 and TRBJ1-5; no reliable D call. Between the trimmed V and J ends, which lost 0 bases and 0 bases, there was a span of 16 bases. Per the germline V gene, CDR1 is SGHTS and CDR2 is YDEGEE. This CDR3 has 18 residues. The CDR3 loop is CASSLVLVSYYSNQPQHF. CDR3 DNA: TGTGCCAGCAGCTTGGTGCTTGTCAGCTATTATAGCAATCAGCCCCAGCATTTT.

This clone was counted a few times. V gene TRBV2 combines with J gene TRBJ2-5; D may be TRBD1 (6 bases). V lost 6 bases and J lost 5, with 10 bases in between. There are 12 residues in the CDR3. Germline V gene sequence: CDR1 SNHLY, CDR2 FYNNEI. CDR3 bases: TGTGCCAGCAGCCCTCAGGGGGAGACCCAGTACTTC. This sequence encodes CASSPQGETQYF.

This clone came up once. The same CDR3 is also encoded by other DNA sequences in this sample. The chain is built from TRBV9 and TRBJ2-2; D gene ambiguous. The V end lost 0 bases, the J end lost 0 bases, and 9 bases lay between the germline ends. Germline CDR1 is SGDLS and CDR2 is YYNGEE. This CDR3 spans 16 amino acids. The CDR3 DNA follows: TGTGCCAGCAGCGTAGGCGGAGCTCCGAACACCGGGGAGCTGTTTTTT. Translation gives CASSVGGAPNTGELFF. Based on the CDR3 plus reference TRBV9 and TRBJ2-2, the full variable domain is DSGVTQTPKHLITATGQRVTLRCSPRSGDLSVYWYQQSLDQGLQFLIQYYNGEERAKGNILERFSAQQFPDLHSELNLSSLELGDSALYFCASSVGGAPNTGELFFGEGSRLTVL.

The chain combines TRBV7-3 with TRBJ2-7; tentative D call: TRBD2 (6 bases). Trimming took 5 bases from V and 5 from J, leaving 19 bases between them. Looked up from germline, CDR1 is SGHTA and CDR2 is FQGTGA. This CDR3 is 15 amino acids long. The chain's CDR3 is CASSARDLGRHEQYF. CDR3 coding DNA: TGTGCCAGCAGCGCCCGGGACTTAGGCCGTCACGAGCAGTACTTC.

The chain uses TRBV5-1 and TRBJ2-3, with D tentatively TRBD2 (5 bases). V was trimmed by 1 base and J by 2 bases, leaving 8 bases between them. This CDR3 comprises 14 residues. Per germline, CDR1 SGHRS and CDR2 YFSETQ. CDR3 in amino acids: CASSLPDSTDTQYF. Here the CDR3 DNA reads TGCGCCAGCAGCTTGCCGGACTCCACAGATACGCAGTATTTT. The full variable domain, its missing parts supplied by reference TRBV5-1 and TRBJ2-3, is KAGVTQTPRYLIKTRGQQVTLSCSPISGHRSVSWYQQTPGQGLQFLFEYFSETQRNKGNFPGRFSGRQFSNSRSEMNVSTLELGDSALYLCASSLPDSTDTQYFGPGTRLTVL.

V is TRBV19 and J is TRBJ1-2; 9 bases align to TRBD1. Germline values: CDR1 LNHDA, CDR2 SQIVND (reference sequence). Trimming took 7 bases from V and 2 from J; bases not matched to a gene: 11. The CDR3 is made up of 16 amino acids. Written as DNA, the CDR3 is TGTGCCAGTAAAATGGGAACCGGGACAGGGAACTATGGCTACACCTTC. It specifies CASKMGTGTGNYGYTF.

V gene TRBV21-1 combines with J gene TRBJ2-6; the table assigns TRBD2, which was not confirmed against the DNA. TRBV21-1 is deemed a pseudogene. The CDR3 totals 15 residues. CDR3 in amino acids: CASSKVSEWANVLTF. CDR3 sequence (DNA): TGTGCCAGCAGCAAAGTTAGCGAGTGGGCCAACGTCCTGACTTTC.

This chain links TRBV19 with TRBJ2-7, with D possibly being TRBD1 or TRBD2 (6 bases each). Deletions cut 4 bases from V and 3 bases from J, with 13 bases between. The CDR3 consists of 14 residues. CDR1 and CDR2 from the germline V gene are LNHDA and SQIVND (reference sequence). The CDR3 protein is CASSRQEGFYEQYF. In DNA, the CDR3 is TGTGCCAGTAGTAGACAGGAGGGGTTCTACGAGCAGTACTTC.

This rearrangement joins TRBV6-1 to TRBJ2-1; TRBD2 matches 9 bases. V dropped 6 bases and J dropped 7; count of bases not matched to a gene: 10. CDR1 is MNHNS and CDR2 is SASEGT in the germline V gene. This CDR3 comprises 15 residues. This chain's CDR3 is CASREAGGPGNEQFF. Written as DNA, the CDR3 is TGTGCCAGCAGAGAGGCGGGGGGGCCGGGGAATGAGCAGTTCTTC.

The chain is built from TRBV5-1 and TRBJ2-5; D not certain. V was cut by 0 bases and J by 4 bases, with 10 bases left in between. Germline V gene lookup returns CDR1 SGHRS and CDR2 YFSETQ. The CDR3 totals 14 residues. The CDR3 coding sequence is TGCGCCAGCAGCTTGGCCTTTGAGGTAGAGACCCAGTACTTC. This gives the protein CASSLAFEVETQYF.

Only a few counts were recorded for this clone. The chain joins TRBV30 to TRBJ2-2; D remains ambiguous. Germline assignment: CDR1 GTSNPN and CDR2 SVGIG (reference sequence). Trimming removed 2 bases at V and 3 bases at J, with 4 bases between. The CDR3 totals 12 residues. CDR3 DNA sequence: TGTGCCTGGAGTAAGGACACCGGGGAGCTGTTTTTT. It codes for CAWSKDTGELFF. Variable domain in full (rest from reference TRBV30 and TRBJ2-2): SQTIHQWPATLVQPVGSPLSLECTVEGTSNPNLYWYRQAAGRGLQLLFYSVGIGQISSEVPQNLSASRPQDRQFILSSKKLLLSDSGFYLCAWSKDTGELFFGEGSRLTVL.

The chain uses TRBV7-9 and TRBJ1-4; D is unclear. The CDR3 is 15 amino acids. The V end lost 1 base, the J end lost 3 bases, and 9 bases lay between the germline ends. From germline, CDR1 is SEHNR and CDR2 FQNEAQ (reference sequence). DNA of the CDR3: TGTGCCAGCAGCTTAGACGGTTCAGCTAATGAAAAACTGTTTTTT. It codes for CASSLDGSANEKLFF.

With respect to this clone: This sample also contains other DNA sequences that code for the same CDR3. The chain recombines TRBV27 with TRBJ2-7; D gene ambiguous. V gave up 3 bases and J gave up 2 bases, with 8 bases separating them. Germline CDR1 MNHEY, CDR2 SMNVEV (reference sequence). The length of the CDR3 is 13 residues. DNA for the CDR3: TGTGCCAGCAGTTTGAGACCCGCCTACGAGCAGTACTTC. This encodes CASSLRPAYEQYF.

This chain joins TRBV10-3 and TRBJ2-3; 10 bases match TRBD2. The CDR3 is made up of 12 amino acids. Trimming cost V 10 bases and J 8 bases; bases outside gene matches: 6. Germline CDR1 is ENHRY and CDR2 is SYGVKD. The CDR3 sequence: CATGTSEGTQYF. The DNA of the CDR3 is TGTGCCACAGGGACTAGCGAAGGTACGCAGTATTTT.

The V gene is TRBV27, the J gene TRBJ1-2, with D tentatively TRBD1 (5 bases). Trimming removed 7 bases from V and 4 bases from J, with 25 bases in between. The CDR3 runs 17 residues. Per germline, CDR1 MNHEY and CDR2 SMNVEV (reference sequence). In DNA form, the CDR3 reads TGTGCCAGCACCACCGGGGGTGTAGAAGGTTTAGTCTATGGCTACACCTTC. Protein sequence: CASTTGGVEGLVYGYTF.

This sequence joins TRBV19 and TRBJ2-2; 10 nucleotides align to TRBD2. Trimming at V came to 4 bases and at J to 6 bases, leaving 2 bases not matched to a gene. The germline gives CDR1 LNHDA, CDR2 SQIVND (reference sequence). The CDR3 length is 14 residues. This chain's CDR3 is CASSTSGSPGELFF. The DNA for the CDR3 is TGTGCCAGTAGTACTAGCGGGAGTCCCGGGGAGCTGTTTTTT.

The chain links TRBV27 to TRBJ2-7; perhaps D is TRBD1 or TRBD2 (5 bases each). Trimming took off 6 bases at V and 3 bases at J, with 21 bases between the two ends. This CDR3 region has 16 residues. Germline CDR1 reads MNHEY; CDR2 reads SMNVEV (reference sequence). Here the CDR3 DNA reads TGTGCCAGCAGACGGTTACCGGGACCTATCCTCTACGAGCAGTACTTC. Amino acids: CASRRLPGPILYEQYF.

The chain employs TRBV7-8 and TRBJ1-5; D ambiguous. The V end lost 2 bases, the J end lost 0 bases, and 17 bases lay between the germline ends. This CDR3 is 18 amino acids long. From germline, CDR1 is SGHVS and CDR2 FQNEAQ. The CDR3 region is CASSLRELRQVSNQPQHF. CDR3 bases: TGTGCCAGCAGCTTACGAGAGCTGCGGCAGGTTAGCAATCAGCCCCAGCATTTT.

The chain employs TRBV2 and TRBJ2-1, with TRBD1 as a possible D gene (5 bases). The CDR3 totals 14 residues. In germline, CDR1 is SNHLY, CDR2 FYNNEI. The V end was cut by 0 bases, the J end by 6 bases, with 9 bases between. The CDR3 DNA is TGTGCCAGCAGTGAAGCGCTTCAGGGCAATGAGCAGTTCTTC. Its protein is CASSEALQGNEQFF.

The CDR3 DNA reads TGTGCCAGTATCGAGGACAGGGGGCCTGGAAACACCATATATTTT. Protein product: CASIEDRGPGNTIYF. This chain joins TRBV19 and TRBJ1-3; 11 bases align to TRBD1. The junction had 4 bases not matched to a gene; V was cut back by 7 bases and J by 2 bases. Germline V lookup: CDR1 LNHDA, CDR2 SQIVND (reference sequence). This CDR3 comprises 15 residues.

The rearrangement uses TRBV19 and TRBJ2-5; tentative D call: TRBD1 (6 bases). With 11 bases removed from V and 2 bases from J, the gap between germline ends came to 18 bases. There are 14 residues in the CDR3. Germline values: CDR1 LNHDA, CDR2 SQIVND (reference sequence). CDR3 in amino acids: CASGETGLQETQYF. Here the CDR3 DNA reads TGTGCCTCCGGGGAGACAGGCCTACAAGAGACCCAGTACTTC.

This clone showed up just a few times. The CDR3 is CASSSTGGQSNQPQHF. CDR3 DNA: TGTGCCAGTAGTTCCACAGGGGGCCAGAGCAATCAGCCCCAGCATTTT. This rearrangement joins TRBV19 to TRBJ1-5; 9 bases line up with TRBD1. CDR1 is LNHDA and CDR2 is SQIVND in the germline V gene (reference sequence). This CDR3 has 16 residues. The trim removed 5 bases at V and 1 base at J, leaving 6 bases unmatched.

The genes are TRBV30 and TRBJ2-2; a possible D gene is TRBD1 (5 bases). Between the trimmed V and J ends, which lost 2 bases and 4 bases, there was a span of 14 bases. The CDR3 contains 15 residues. CDR1 and CDR2 from the germline V gene are GTSNPN and SVGIG (reference sequence). Here the CDR3 reads CAWSWQGDSTGELFF. CDR3 bases: TGTGCCTGGAGTTGGCAGGGCGACAGCACCGGGGAGCTGTTTTTT.